This T cell receptor (beta chain) came from a study of blood T cell repertoires in COVID-19. Original processing methods: Quantification of nucleated cells was approximated via reference gene primer amplification. The table came from immunoSEQ multiplex PCR; TCRdb's copy has only in-frame clones and leaves some out. From that table come the V and J calls and clone size; the DNA was used to work out D and trimming. The table records some 320,000 clones, just under 90% of them present only once. During active infection, Seattle patients enrolled and were then monitored through disease. CDR3 size: 14 residues. Trimming removed 2 bases at V and 1 base at J, with 8 bases between. Germline lookup yields CDR1 SEHNR and CDR2 FQNEAQ (reference sequence).

This TCR was sampled from a woman in her 30s with COVID-19, enrolled during active disease. The rearrangement joins TRBV7-9 to TRBJ1-1, with no clear D. Sequenced sample: peripheral blood. The CDR3 loop is CASSLFARNTEAFF. The CDR3 coding sequence is TGTGCCAGCAGCTTATTCGCCAGGAACACTGAAGCTTTCTTT.